The next 5 T cell receptor beta chains were all read from a single sample in a study of T cells after yellow fever vaccination. TCRdb re-called the 5' RACE reads with MiXCR, one entry per CDR3 protein. The table records 200,000 to 300,000 distinct CDR3 sequences, 13% of them present only once. The sample was CD4+ T cells sorted from PBMCs, taken 45 days after the yellow fever booster vaccination. The origin of the receptors is a man aged 25 to 45 who received the YFV17D yellow fever vaccine.

This clonotype turned up a few times. The chain carries TRBV5-6 and TRBJ1-5; TRBD1 matches at 7 bases. The germline V gene has CDR1 SGHDT and CDR2 YYEEEE. The J segment lost 7 bases and the V segment lost 4 bases, leaving 5 bases of the junction unmatched. The CDR3 runs 13 residues. The CDR3 coding sequence is TGTGCCAGCAGCACCGACAGGGACCAGCCCCAGCATTTT. This encodes CASSTDRDQPQHF.

In its sample, this clonotype was seen a few times. The J gene is TRBJ2-4, the V gene TRBV6-2 or TRBV6-3, with TRBD1 matching over 9 bases. V lost 5 bases, J lost 6 bases, and 5 bases stayed unmatched. This CDR3 contains 14 residues. CDR1 is MNHEY and CDR2 is SVGEGT in the germline V gene. The CDR3: CASSDRGGLNIQYF. Written as DNA, the CDR3 is TGTGCCAGCAGTGACAGGGGGGGTTTAAACATTCAGTACTTC.

This clonotype appeared a single time. This rearrangement joins TRBV5-5 to TRBJ2-7, with D unclear. CDR3 length: 14 residues. CDR1 and CDR2 (germline): SGHKS, YYEKEE (reference sequence). Trimming cost V 0 bases and J 6 bases, with 13 bases left between them. The CDR3 loop reads CASSLGSLTAEQYF. The CDR3 DNA follows: TGTGCCAGCAGCTTGGGTTCTCTGACCGCCGAGCAGTACTTC.

This clonotype was observed a handful of times. This chain links TRBV20-1 with TRBJ2-2; no firm D call. V was cut by 0 bases and J by 6 bases, with 26 bases left in between. The CDR3 is 19 amino acids. Germline V gene lookup returns CDR1 DFQATT and CDR2 SNEGSKA (reference sequence). The CDR3 DNA is TGCAGTGCTAGAGACGCCGGGCGCCTGGGGAAACTTGATTCCGGGGAGCTGTTTTTT. Amino acids: CSARDAGRLGKLDSGELFF.

The rearrangement joins TRBV5-1 to TRBJ1-2; 7 nucleotides agree with TRBD1. Trimming cost V 0 bases and J 4 bases; bases outside gene matches: 12. Looked up from germline, CDR1 is SGHRS and CDR2 is YFSETQ. This CDR3 comprises 17 residues. The CDR3 loop reads CASSLGQGKTNGYGYTF. The DNA for the CDR3 is TGCGCCAGCAGCTTGGGACAGGGAAAGACAAATGGCTATGGCTACACCTTC.